The 6 T cell receptor beta chains below all came from one sample that was sequenced in a study of T cell clonality in common variable immunodeficiency. The assay was immunoSEQ multiplex PCR, and TCRdb's table has in-frame clones only and misses some. The sample contains under 45,000 clones, none of them singletons. Sequenced input: peripheral blood mononuclear cells. The receptors shown here come from a person aged 18 to 75 in good health.

This clone was counted many times. The sequenced fragment ends 3 residues before the CDR3 boundary, so the rest is inferred from the germline J gene. The J gene is TRBJ2-7, the V gene TRBV20-1, with D hard to call. The V gene lost 5 bases and the J gene lost 3 bases, with 8 bases spanning the gap. CDR1 is DFQATT, CDR2 SNEGSKA, per germline (reference sequence). The CDR3 totals 11 residues. The CDR3 bases that were read are TGCAGTGCTTCGACTGGCTACGAG. Translation gives CSASTGYE. The complete CDR3 protein is CSASTGYEQYF.

About this clone: The observed sequence ends 3 residues before the CDR3 terminus, with the missing tail filled in from the germline J gene. The chain uses TRBV6-2 or TRBV6-3 and TRBJ1-1, with D possibly TRBD1 on 5 matching bases. Germline CDR1 and CDR2: MNHEY and SVGEGT. Trimming removed 4 bases at V and 7 bases at J, with 13 bases between. The CDR3 has 13 residues. The CDR3 sequence is CASSLGVRGEAFF. The covered CDR3 bases are TGTGCCAGCAGTTTAGGGGTACGAGGTGAA.

This clone was found many times. The read gets to within 3 residues of the CDR3 end, and the germline J gene fills in the rest. The rearrangement links TRBV19 to TRBJ2-3, with TRBD1 as a possible D gene (6 bases). Trimming removed 5 bases at V and 2 bases at J, with 17 bases between. The CDR3 totals 16 residues. Germline V gene lookup returns CDR1 LNHDA and CDR2 SQIVND (reference sequence). This CDR3 reads CASSLTQGTYTDTQYF. The DNA read from the CDR3 is TGTGCCAGTAGTCTCACACAGGGAACCTACACAGATACG.

With respect to this clone: The sequence runs out 3 residues before the end of the CDR3; the remainder is reconstructed from the germline J gene. The chain has TRBV5-1 and TRBJ2-5, with 7 bases lining up with TRBD2. Germline CDR1 and CDR2: SGHRS and YFSETQ. This CDR3 has 15 residues. J was trimmed by 0 bases and V by 2 bases; bases with no gene match: 4. The CDR3 spells CASSFSGVNQETQYF. The CDR3 bases that were read are TGCGCCAGCAGCTTCAGCGGGGTGAACCAAGAGACC.

This clone appeared many times. Read coverage stops 3 residues before the CDR3 terminus; the germline J gene supplies the remainder. The chain uses TRBV29-1 and TRBJ2-2; 14 bases agree with TRBD2. Trimming cost V 6 bases and J 1 base; bases outside gene matches: 4. Germline CDR1 reads SQVTM; CDR2 reads ANQGSEA. The CDR3 consists of 16 residues. The sequenced CDR3 bases are TGCAGCGTGGCCGGGACTAGCGGGGGGAACACCGGGGAG. Its protein product is CSVAGTSGGNTGE. The entire CDR3 protein reads CSVAGTSGGNTGELFF.

This clone was counted at least ten times. The read terminates 3 residues before the CDR3 end, so the remaining end is supplied by the germline J gene. This chain uses TRBV28 with TRBJ2-1; TRBD1 agrees at 7 bases. The CDR3 extends over 16 amino acids. From germline, CDR1 is MDHEN and CDR2 SYDVKM. The junction had 15 bases not matched to a gene; V was cut back by 5 bases and J by 8 bases. The CDR3 spells CASSAPHRGGNDEQFF. The part of the CDR3 DNA that was read is TGTGCCAGCAGTGCGCCACACAGGGGTGGCAATGATGAG.